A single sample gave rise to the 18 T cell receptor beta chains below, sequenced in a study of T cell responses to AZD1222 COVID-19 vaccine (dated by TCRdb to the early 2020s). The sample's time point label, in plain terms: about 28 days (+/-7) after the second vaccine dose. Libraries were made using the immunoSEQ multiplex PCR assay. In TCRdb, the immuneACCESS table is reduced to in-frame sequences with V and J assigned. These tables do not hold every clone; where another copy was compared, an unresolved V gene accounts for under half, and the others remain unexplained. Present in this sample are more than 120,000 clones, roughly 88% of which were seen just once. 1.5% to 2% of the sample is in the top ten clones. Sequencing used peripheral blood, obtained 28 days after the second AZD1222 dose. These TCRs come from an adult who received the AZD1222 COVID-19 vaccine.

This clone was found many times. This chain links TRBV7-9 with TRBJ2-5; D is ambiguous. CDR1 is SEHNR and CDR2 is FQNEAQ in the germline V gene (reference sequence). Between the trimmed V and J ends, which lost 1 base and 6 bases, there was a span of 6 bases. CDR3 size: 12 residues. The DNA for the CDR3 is TGTGCCAGCAGCTTAGAGAGAAAGACCCAGTACTTC. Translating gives CASSLERKTQYF. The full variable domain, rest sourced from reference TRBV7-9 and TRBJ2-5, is DTGVSQNPRHKITKRGQNVTFRCDPISEHNRLYWYRQTLGQGPEFLTYFQNEAQLEKSRLLSDRFSAERPKGSFSTLEIQRTEQGDSAMYLCASSLERKTQYFGPGTRLLVL.

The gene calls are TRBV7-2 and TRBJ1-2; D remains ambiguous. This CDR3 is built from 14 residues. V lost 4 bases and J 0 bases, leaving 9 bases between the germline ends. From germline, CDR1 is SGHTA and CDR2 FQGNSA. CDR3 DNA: TGTGCCAGCAGCTCCGAGATAGCTAACTATGGCTACACCTTC. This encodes CASSSEIANYGYTF.

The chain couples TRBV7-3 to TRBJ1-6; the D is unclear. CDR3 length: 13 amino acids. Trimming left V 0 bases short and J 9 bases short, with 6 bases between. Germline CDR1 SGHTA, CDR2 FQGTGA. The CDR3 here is CASSLTTSSPLHF. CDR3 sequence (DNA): TGTGCCAGCAGCTTAACGACATCTTCACCCCTCCACTTT. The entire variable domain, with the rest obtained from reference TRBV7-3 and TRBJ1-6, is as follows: GAGVSQTPSNKVTEKGKYVELRCDPISGHTALYWYRQSLGQGPEFLIYFQGTGAADDSGLPNDRFFAVRPEGSVSTLKIQRTERGDSAVYLCASSLTTSSPLHFGNGTRLTVT.

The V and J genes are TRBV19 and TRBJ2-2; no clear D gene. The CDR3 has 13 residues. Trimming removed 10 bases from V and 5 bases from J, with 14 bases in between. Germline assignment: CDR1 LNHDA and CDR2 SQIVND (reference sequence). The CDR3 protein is CATPMPVTGELFF. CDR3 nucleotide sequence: TGTGCCACCCCAATGCCGGTTACCGGGGAGCTGTTTTTT.

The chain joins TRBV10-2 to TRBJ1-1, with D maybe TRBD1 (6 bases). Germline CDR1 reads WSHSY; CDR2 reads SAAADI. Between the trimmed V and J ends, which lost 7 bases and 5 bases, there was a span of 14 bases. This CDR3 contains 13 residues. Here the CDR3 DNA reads TGCGCCAGCATGAAGTCAGGGGAGACTGAAGCTTTCTTT. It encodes CASMKSGETEAFF.

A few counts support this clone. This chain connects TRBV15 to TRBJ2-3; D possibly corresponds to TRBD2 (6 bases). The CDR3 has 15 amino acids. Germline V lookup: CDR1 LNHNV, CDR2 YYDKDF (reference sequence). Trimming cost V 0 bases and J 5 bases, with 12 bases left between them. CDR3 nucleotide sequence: TGTGCCACCAGCAGAGAGCGGGGCTGGGAAGATACGCAGTATTTT. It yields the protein CATSRERGWEDTQYF. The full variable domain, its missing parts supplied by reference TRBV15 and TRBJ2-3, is DAMVIQNPRYQVTQFGKPVTLSCSQTLNHNVMYWYQQKSSQAPKLLFHYYDKDFNNEADTPDNFQSRRPNTSFCFLDIRSPGLGDTAMYLCATSRERGWEDTQYFGPGTRLTVL.

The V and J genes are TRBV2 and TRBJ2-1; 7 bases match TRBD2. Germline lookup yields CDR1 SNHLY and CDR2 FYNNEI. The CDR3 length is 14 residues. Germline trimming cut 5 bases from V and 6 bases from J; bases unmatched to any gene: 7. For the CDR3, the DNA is TGTGCCAGCAGTAGGGACTATTCGGCCAATGAGCAGTTCTTC. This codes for CASSRDYSANEQFF.

The CDR3 DNA follows: TGCAGCGTTGAAGGACTAGTTGACTACAATGAGCAGTTCTTC. The encoded protein is CSVEGLVDYNEQFF. The V call is TRBV29-1, the J call TRBJ2-1, with D tentatively TRBD2 (6 bases). The V end was cut by 1 base, the J end by 3 bases, with 10 bases between. CDR1 SQVTM and CDR2 ANQGSEA come from the germline V gene. The CDR3 loop spans 14 amino acids.

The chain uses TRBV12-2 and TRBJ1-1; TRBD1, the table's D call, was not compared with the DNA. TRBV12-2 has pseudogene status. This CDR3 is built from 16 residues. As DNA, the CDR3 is TGTGCAAGTCGCCCCGCCGGGACAGACCTGAACACTGAAGCTTTCTTT. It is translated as CASRPAGTDLNTEAFF.

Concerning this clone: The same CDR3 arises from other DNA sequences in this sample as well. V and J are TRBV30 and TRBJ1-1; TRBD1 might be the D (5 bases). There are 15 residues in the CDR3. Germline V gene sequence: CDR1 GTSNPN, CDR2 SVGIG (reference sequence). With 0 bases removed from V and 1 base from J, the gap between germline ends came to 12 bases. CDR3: CAWSVWGGENTEAFF. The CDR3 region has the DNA TGTGCCTGGAGTGTATGGGGGGGAGAGAACACTGAAGCTTTCTTT. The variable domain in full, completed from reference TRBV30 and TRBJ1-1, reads SQTIHQWPATLVQPVGSPLSLECTVEGTSNPNLYWYRQAAGRGLQLLFYSVGIGQISSEVPQNLSASRPQDRQFILSSKKLLLSDSGFYLCAWSVWGGENTEAFFGQGTRLTVV.

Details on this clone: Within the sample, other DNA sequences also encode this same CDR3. The CDR3 region has the DNA TGTGCCAGCAGCCCGGGATTGGCGGGAGTCTCCTACGAGCAGTACTTC. Its translation is CASSPGLAGVSYEQYF. The V call is TRBV7-8, the J call TRBJ2-7; 7 bases agree with TRBD2. J lost 0 bases, V lost 5 bases, and 10 bases had no gene match. The V gene's germline CDR1 is SGHVS and CDR2 FQNEAQ. This CDR3 comprises 16 residues.

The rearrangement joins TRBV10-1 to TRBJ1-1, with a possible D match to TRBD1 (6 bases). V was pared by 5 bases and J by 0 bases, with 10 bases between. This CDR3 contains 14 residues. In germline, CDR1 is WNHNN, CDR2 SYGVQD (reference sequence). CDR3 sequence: CASSRDIMNTEAFF. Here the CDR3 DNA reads TGCGCCAGCAGTAGGGACATCATGAACACTGAAGCTTTCTTT.

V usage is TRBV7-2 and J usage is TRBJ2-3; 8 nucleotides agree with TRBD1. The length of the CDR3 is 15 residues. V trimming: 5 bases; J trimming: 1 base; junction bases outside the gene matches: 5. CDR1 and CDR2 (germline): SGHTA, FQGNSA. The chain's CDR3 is CASSVPGQGTDTQYF. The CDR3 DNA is TGTGCCAGCAGCGTACCGGGACAGGGCACAGATACGCAGTATTTT.

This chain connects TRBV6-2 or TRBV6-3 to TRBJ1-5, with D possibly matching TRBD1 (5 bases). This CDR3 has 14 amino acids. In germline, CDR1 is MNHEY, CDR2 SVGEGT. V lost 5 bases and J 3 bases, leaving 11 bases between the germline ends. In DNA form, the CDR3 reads TGTGCCAGCAGTCAGGGACTTCCCAATCAGCCCCAGCATTTT. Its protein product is CASSQGLPNQPQHF.

CDR3 region: CASSPKGAGGANVLTF. The CDR3 DNA is TGTGCCAGCTCACCGAAGGGGGCTGGTGGGGCCAACGTCCTGACTTTC. This chain links TRBV18 with TRBJ2-6, with TRBD1 matching 7 bases. The CDR3 runs to 16 residues. V lost 3 bases to trimming and J lost 3 bases; unmatched junction nucleotides: 5. Germline V CDR1 and CDR2: KGHSH, LQKENI. Looking up the rest from reference TRBV18 and TRBJ2-6 gives the full variable domain: NAGVMQNPRHLVRRRGQEARLRCSPMKGHSHVYWYRQLPEEGLKFMVYLQKENIIDESGMPKERFSAEFPKEGPSILRIQQVVRGDSAAYFCASSPKGAGGANVLTFGAGSRLTVL.

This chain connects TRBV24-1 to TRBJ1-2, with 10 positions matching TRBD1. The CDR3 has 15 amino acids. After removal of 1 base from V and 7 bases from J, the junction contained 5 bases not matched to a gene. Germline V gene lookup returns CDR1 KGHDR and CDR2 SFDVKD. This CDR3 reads CATSDFDRGRLGYTF. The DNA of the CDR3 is TGTGCCACCAGTGATTTCGACAGGGGGCGCCTTGGCTACACCTTC.

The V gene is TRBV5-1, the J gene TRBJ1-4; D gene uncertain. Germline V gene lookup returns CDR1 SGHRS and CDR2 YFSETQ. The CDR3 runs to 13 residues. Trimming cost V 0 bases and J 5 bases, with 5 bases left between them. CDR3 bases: TGCGCCAGCAGCTTGGGCGGGAATGAAAAACTGTTTTTT. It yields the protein CASSLGGNEKLFF.

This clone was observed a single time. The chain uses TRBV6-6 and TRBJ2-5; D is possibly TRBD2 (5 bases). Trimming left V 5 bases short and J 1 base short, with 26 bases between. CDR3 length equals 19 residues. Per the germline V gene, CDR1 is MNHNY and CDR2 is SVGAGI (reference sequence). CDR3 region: CASSRNPGFSYGGQETQYF. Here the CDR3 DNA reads TGTGCCAGCAGTCGGAATCCCGGGTTTAGCTATGGAGGCCAAGAGACCCAGTACTTC.